This paragraph covers one T cell receptor (beta chain) sequence. Its antigen target is currently unknown. No base qualities exist here, and no much larger clone lies one base off it. According to the study, the label for this sample's time point signals: baseline before first vaccination. Vaccinee samples were obtained from the UK trials COV001 and COV002, which included a single-blind randomized controlled phase 2/3 trial of AZD1222 (ChAdOx1 nCoV-19) in healthy adults. For TCRbeta chain sequencing, PBMC samples were collected from trial participants at day 0 and at day 28 after the second dose. The CDR3 regions of human TCRbeta chains were subjected to immunosequencing. The source study handled its data this way. TCRs in the repertoires were matched against a reference library of SARS-CoV-2-specific TCRs that had been generated with the MIRA antigen-specificity platform. Breadth was defined as the fraction of unique TCRs that were SARS-CoV-2-associated, and depth was defined as the fraction of total T cells that were SARS-CoV-2-associated. Each spike-specific TCR was assigned to its reactive spike region and to a CD4 or CD8 class using the MIRA data. Log10-transformed breadth and depth values were compared by one-way ANOVA with Sidak's multiple comparisons tests. TCRdb took over this immuneACCESS table, retaining in-frame rearrangements with V and J assigned. Such tables are incomplete; in checked studies, under half of the missing clones stem from an unresolved V gene, and the remainder is unexplained. V and J calls and clone size follow that table, whereas D and trimming were derived from the DNA. The sample table records more than 150,000 clones; about 87% of these occur just once. The ten biggest clones cover around 5.8% of the sample.

This entry belongs to a study of T cell responses to AZD1222 COVID-19 vaccine (dated by TCRdb to 2020 to 2022). Regarding the complete study: AZD1222 recipients whose second dose came at about 4 weeks and those whose second dose came at about 12 weeks were combined into one group, since spike-specific TCR depth and breadth did not differ between the two schedules. TCR sequencing covered more than 230 trial participants: around 210 given two doses of AZD1222 and about 26 given two doses of MenACWY control vaccine. Trial participants were enrolled by age into 18-55, 56-69 and 70-plus year subgroups, with approximately 150, 28 and 58 TCR-sequenced participants respectively. Beyond this particular receptor, the publication reports: Conclusions about previously exposed vaccinees are limited, since just five to seven AZD1222 recipients were seropositive for SARS-CoV-2 at baseline. Because no day 14 peak-response samples were available, repertoires were characterized only after the peak T cell response. In the small 56-69-year group, the increase in depth fell short of significance, most likely because of low power. A significant rise in spike-specific TCR breadth and depth was observed after two AZD1222 doses relative to day 0 and relative to MenACWY recipients. Most participants were white British and females outnumbered males, and the authors suggested that clonal diversity may have been underestimated. Reportedly, almost half of the unique spike-specific TCRs recognized epitopes lying outside the regions that are mutated in the B.1.351 and B.1.1.7 variants. Vaccine-associated CD4 TCRs spanned the whole spike protein, with dominant responses in regions 160-218 and 743-854.

Via the germline V gene, CDR1 is MDHEN and CDR2 SYDVKM. From cysteine to phenylalanine, the CDR3 is 14 amino acids long. Only the CDR3 DNA is retained, 42 bases long and in frame from the first base. Relative to germline, V is 6 bases shorter and J is 0 bases shorter, with 6 bases between their ends. Sequenced here: peripheral blood, sampled on day 0 of AZD1222 vaccination. The V and J segments used are TRBV28 and TRBJ2-6, with no reliable assignment of the D segment. This TCR was recovered from an adult in good health. The CDR3 reads CASSQSSGANVLTF. The DNA sequence follows: TGTGCCAGCAGCCAGAGCTCTGGGGCCAACGTCCTGACTTTC.